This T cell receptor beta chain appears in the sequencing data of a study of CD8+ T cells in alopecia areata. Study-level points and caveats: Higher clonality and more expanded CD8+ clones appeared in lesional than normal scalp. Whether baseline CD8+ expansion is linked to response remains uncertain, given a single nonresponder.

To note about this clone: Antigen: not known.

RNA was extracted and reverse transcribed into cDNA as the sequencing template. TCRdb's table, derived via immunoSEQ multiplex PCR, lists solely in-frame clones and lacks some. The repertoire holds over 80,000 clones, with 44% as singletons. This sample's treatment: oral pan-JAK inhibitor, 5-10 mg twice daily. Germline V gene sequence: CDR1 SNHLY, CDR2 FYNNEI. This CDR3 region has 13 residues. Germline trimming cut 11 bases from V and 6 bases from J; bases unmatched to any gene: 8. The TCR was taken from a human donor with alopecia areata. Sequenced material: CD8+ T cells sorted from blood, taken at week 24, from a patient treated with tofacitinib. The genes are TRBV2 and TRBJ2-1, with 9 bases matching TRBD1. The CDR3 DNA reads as TGTGCCGTACCCGGGACAGGGCCCAATGAGCAGTTCTTC. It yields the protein CAVPGTGPNEQFF.